The 2 T cell receptor beta chains below come from one sample, sequenced in a study of blood T cell repertoires in COVID-19. TCRdb's copy holds only in-frame clones and misses some; the assay was immunoSEQ multiplex PCR. The data show about 200,000 clones, around 87% seen once. The sequencing input was peripheral blood. Receptors originate from a woman aged 45-65 years with COVID-19, enrolled during active disease.

This clone was observed a handful of times. The genes are TRBV3-1 (or the pseudogene TRBV3-2) and TRBJ1-4; tentative D call: TRBD1 (5 bases). V was cut by 6 bases and J by 8 bases, with 16 bases left in between. Germline CDR1 and CDR2: LGHDT and YNNKEL (reference sequence). The CDR3 spans 14 residues. The CDR3 DNA reads TGTGCCAGCAGTAGTAACAGGCAGGCAGAAAAACTGTTTTTT. Translating gives CASSSNRQAEKLFF.

CDR3 loop: CAWRNMGADTGELFF. The DNA for the CDR3 is TGTGCCTGGAGGAATATGGGTGCGGACACCGGGGAGCTGTTTTTT. The chain carries TRBV30 and TRBJ2-2; D is unclear. Between the trimmed V and J ends, which lost 3 bases and 3 bases, there was a span of 14 bases. CDR1 is GTSNPN and CDR2 is SVGIG in the germline V gene (reference sequence). CDR3 size: 15 residues.